This is a list of T cell receptor beta chains from one sample in a study of CD4 T cells in relation to SARS-CoV-2 and coronaviruses. Some clones are missing from TCRdb's copy, which holds only in-frame ones; the method was immunoSEQ multiplex PCR. The sample consists of roughly 60,000 clones, approximately 94% of them appearing once. The sequencing input was naive CD4+ T cells from PBMCs. These receptors originate from a human donor in good health. Both conserved end residues are part of each CDR3. D genes are given only for firm matches. Clone size is shown for a subset of rows, as once, few, many or a class of expanded clone.

size	V	D	J	DNA	CDR3
.	TRBV5-4	TRBD2	TRBJ2-1	TGTGCCAGCAGATTCACCCTGTCCGGGACTAGCGGGAGGGGCAATGAGCAGTTCTTC	CASRFTLSGTSGRGNEQFF
.	TRBV5-8	TRBD2	TRBJ2-3	TGTGCCAGCCGCCGGGGGGGCGGGAGTACCCCAGATACGCAGTATTTT	CASRRGGGSTPDTQYF
.	TRBV2	.	TRBJ1-4	TGTGCCAGCAGCGCAATCCGGGCCCGTAATGAAAAACTGTTTTTT	CASSAIRARNEKLFF
.	TRBV19	.	TRBJ1-1	TGTGCCAGTAGTACTACGGTGAACACTGAAGCTTTCTTT	CASSTTVNTEAFF
.	TRBV24-1	TRBD2	TRBJ2-7	TGTGCCACCAGTGAAGGGAGTAGCGGGAACTACGAGCAGTACTTC	CATSEGSSGNYEQYF
once	TRBV12-1	.	TRBJ1-1	TGTGCCAGCAGCTCAGAACCTGAGGCTTTCTTT	CASSSEPEAFF
.	TRBV12-3/TRBV12-4	.	TRBJ1-2	TGTGCCAGCCAACAGGGCCACTATGGCTACACCTTC	CASQQGHYGYTF
.	TRBV18	TRBD2	TRBJ2-3	TGTGCCAGCTCACCCCTCTCGGGAGGGTGGAGAGATACGCAGTATTTT	CASSPLSGGWRDTQYF
.	TRBV11-2	.	TRBJ2-3	TGTGCCAGCAGCTTATTCGGTCGTACACTTTTCACAGATACGCAGTATTTT	CASSLFGRTLFTDTQYF
.	TRBV18	TRBD2	TRBJ2-1	TGTGCCAGCTCACCCACTAACGGGAGGGTTTTTGAGCAGTTCTTC	CASSPTNGRVFEQFF
once	TRBV5-1	TRBD1	TRBJ1-4	TGCGCCAGCAGCTTACCAGGGGGCGATGAAAAACTGTTTTTT	CASSLPGGDEKLFF
.	TRBV7-9	TRBD2	TRBJ2-2	TGTGCCAGCAGCCAATACACCGGGACTAGCAGGGCCGGGGAGCTGTTTTTT	CASSQYTGTSRAGELFF
.	TRBV10-1	.	TRBJ2-4	TGCGCCAGCAGTGAGTCGGGAGTAGCCAAAAACATTCAGTACTTC	CASSESGVAKNIQYF
.	TRBV28	.	TRBJ2-7	TGTGCCAGCTCCCTTTACCGGGACTTCCTCGACTTC	CASSLYRDFLDF
.	TRBV28	.	TRBJ2-7	TGTGCCAGCAGTTTCCTCTCTTACGAGCAGTACTTC	CASSFLSYEQYF
.	TRBV28	.	TRBJ2-7	TGTGCCAGCAGCGGGCCGAGACAGGTCCCCACCTACGAGCAGTACTTC	CASSGPRQVPTYEQYF
few	TRBV3-1/TRBV3-2	.	TRBJ2-7	TGTGCCAGCAGCCATCCCGGGGGCGAGCAGTACTTC	CASSHPGGEQYF